Below, 30 T cell receptor beta chains from the same sample are listed, as sequenced in a study of CD8+ T cells in alopecia areata (dated by TCRdb to between 2018 and 2020). The library was produced with the immunoSEQ multiplex PCR assay. RNA was extracted from all samples and reverse transcribed into cDNA as template for TCR sequencing. As stored in TCRdb, this immuneACCESS dataset retains in-frame rearrangements with V and J assigned. A fraction of the clones does not appear; measured against another copy, unresolved V genes explain less than half of the discrepancy, and the remainder lacks a known reason. Within this sample are some 180,000 clones, with about 47% of them counted one time only. The ten biggest clones cover 10% of the sample. The intended sense of this specimen's treatment or condition label: oral pan-JAK inhibitor, 5-10 mg twice daily. The specimen comprised CD8+ T cells sorted from blood, sampled at week 52, from a patient treated with tofacitinib. These receptors originate from a human donor with alopecia areata.

The rearrangement joins TRBV5-6 to TRBJ2-6; TRBD2 might be the D (5 bases). CDR1 is SGHDT and CDR2 is YYEEEE in the germline V gene. V lost 0 bases to trimming and J lost 2 bases, with 6 bases between them. This CDR3 has 15 amino acids. CDR3 in amino acids: CASSLVGTGANVLTF. CDR3 coding DNA: TGTGCCAGCAGCTTGGTCGGGACTGGGGCCAACGTCCTGACTTTC.

The chain joins TRBV29-1 to TRBJ1-3, with a possible D match to TRBD1 (5 bases). The germline CDR1 and CDR2 sequences are SQVTM and ANQGSEA. The length of the CDR3 is 13 residues. Trimming shortened V by 7 bases and J by 4 bases, and 14 bases separated the two germline ends. CDR3 sequence (DNA): TGCAGCGCGGAGGGGCTAGAAGGAAACACCATATATTTT. Protein sequence: CSAEGLEGNTIYF.

The CDR3 sequence is CASSQSGQAYEQYF. CDR3 nucleotides: TGCGCCAGCAGCCAGTCAGGGCAGGCCTACGAGCAGTACTTC. The rearrangement joins TRBV5-1 to TRBJ2-7, with D tentatively TRBD1 (5 bases). With 4 bases removed from V and 2 bases from J, the gap between germline ends came to 13 bases. CDR1 is SGHRS and CDR2 is YFSETQ in the germline V gene. CDR3 size: 14 residues.

This sequence joins TRBV27 and TRBJ2-5, with 12 bases fitting TRBD2. J was trimmed by 9 bases and V by 1 base; bases with no gene match: 3. CDR1 and CDR2 (germline): MNHEY, SMNVEV (reference sequence). The length of the CDR3 is 14 residues. The CDR3 protein is CASSLYLAGGPQYF. The CDR3 nucleotides read TGTGCCAGCAGTTTATACCTAGCGGGGGGGCCCCAGTACTTC.

This rearrangement joins TRBV25-1 to TRBJ1-2, with 7 bases aligning to TRBD1. The V and J ends lost 4 bases and 6 bases, in that order; junction bases with no gene match: 2. This CDR3 has 12 residues. Germline CDR1 is MGHDK and CDR2 is SYGVNS. Here the CDR3 reads CASSATGHGYTF. In nucleotides, the CDR3 is TGTGCCAGCAGTGCGACAGGGCATGGCTACACCTTC.

The chain carries TRBV4-1 and TRBJ1-2; TRBD1 agrees at 7 bases. V was pared by 1 base and J by 3 bases, with 8 bases of the junction left unmatched. This CDR3 region has 16 residues. Germline V CDR1 and CDR2: MGHRA, YSYEKL. CDR3 sequence reads: CASSQGAGGTDYGYTF. The CDR3, as DNA: TGCGCCAGCAGCCAAGGAGCAGGGGGGACCGACTATGGCTACACCTTC.

This clone was recorded a few times. The rearrangement joins TRBV6-5 to TRBJ1-5; D possibly corresponds to TRBD1 (5 bases). This CDR3 spans 14 amino acids. Looked up from germline, CDR1 is MNHEY and CDR2 is SVGAGI. V gave up 9 bases and J gave up 4 bases, with 16 bases separating them. In nucleotides, the CDR3 is TGTGCCAGTCGTGGGGGGGAATCAAATCAGCCCCAGCATTTT. Its protein product is CASRGGESNQPQHF.

CDR3: CASSVRDNPYEQYF. As DNA, the CDR3 is TGTGCCAGCAGTGTCCGGGACAACCCCTACGAGCAGTACTTC. The rearrangement joins TRBV5-6 to TRBJ2-7, with a possible D match to TRBD1 (6 bases). There are 14 residues in the CDR3. CDR1 and CDR2 from the germline V gene are SGHDT and YYEEEE. V lost 5 bases and J 2 bases, leaving 14 bases between the germline ends.

The table lists this clone with a few counts. The rearrangement joins TRBV9 to TRBJ2-3; a weak D match, TRBD1 (6 bases). CDR1 is SGDLS and CDR2 is YYNGEE in the germline V gene. The ends were cut back, 0 bases at V and 5 bases at J, with 13 bases in the middle. This CDR3 has 15 residues. CDR3 bases: TGTGCCAGCAGCGTAGAGGGACAAGAACTAGATACGCAGTATTTT. Translated: CASSVEGQELDTQYF.

The V and J genes are TRBV7-9 and TRBJ2-1; 11 bases agree with TRBD2. This CDR3 is 14 amino acids long. The trim removed 3 bases at V and 10 bases at J, leaving 5 bases unmatched. CDR1 and CDR2 (germline): SEHNR, FQNEAQ (reference sequence). CDR3 DNA: TGTGCCAGCAGCTTGCTAGCGGGGGGTCTGGAGCAGTTCTTC. Protein: CASSLLAGGLEQFF. Supplemented by reference TRBV7-9 and TRBJ2-1, the full variable domain reads DTGVSQNPRHKITKRGQNVTFRCDPISEHNRLYWYRQTLGQGPEFLTYFQNEAQLEKSRLLSDRFSAERPKGSFSTLEIQRTEQGDSAMYLCASSLLAGGLEQFFGPGTRLTVL.

The rearrangement joins TRBV27 to TRBJ1-5; D gene uncertain. In germline, CDR1 is MNHEY, CDR2 SMNVEV (reference sequence). This CDR3 has 13 residues. Trimming left V 2 bases short and J 6 bases short, with 8 bases between. CDR3 in DNA: TGTGCCAGCAGTTTAGGGTTGGGTCAGCCCCAGCATTTT. It yields the protein CASSLGLGQPQHF.

J is TRBJ2-5 and V is TRBV29-1; 9 bases line up with TRBD1. The CDR3 totals 13 residues. The trim removed 7 bases at V and 1 base at J, leaving 4 bases unmatched. Germline assignment: CDR1 SQVTM and CDR2 ANQGSEA. The CDR3 region is CSDTGGFQETQYF. The DNA for the CDR3 is TGCAGCGACACAGGGGGCTTCCAAGAGACCCAGTACTTC.

The chain employs TRBV5-1 and TRBJ2-7; the match to TRBD1 covers 7 bases. Germline V lookup: CDR1 SGHRS, CDR2 YFSETQ. The CDR3 has 14 amino acids. V lost 0 bases, J lost 3 bases, and 3 bases stayed unmatched. CDR3 nucleotide sequence: TGCGCCAGCAGCTTGGTCCGGGACAGCTACGAGCAGTACTTC. Its translation: CASSLVRDSYEQYF.

The chain uses TRBV13 and TRBJ2-7; D possibly corresponds to TRBD1 (6 bases). Germline CDR1 is PRHDT and CDR2 is FYEKMQ (reference sequence). The CDR3 sequence is 15 residues long. V was cut by 2 bases and J by 0 bases, with 11 bases left in between. The CDR3 reads CASSLTNRASYEQYF. CDR3 DNA: TGTGCCAGCAGCTTAACTAACAGGGCCTCCTACGAGCAGTACTTC. Using reference TRBV13 and TRBJ2-7 for the parts outside the CDR3, the full variable domain is AAGVIQSPRHLIKEKRETATLKCYPIPRHDTVYWYQQGPGQDPQFLISFYEKMQSDKGSIPDRFSAQQFSDYHSELNMSSLELGDSALYFCASSLTNRASYEQYFGPGTRLTVT.

This clone was observed a single time. The chain has TRBV27 and TRBJ2-7, with D unclear. The CDR3 contains 15 residues. Between the trimmed V and J ends, which lost 1 base and 7 bases, there was a span of 17 bases. Germline V gives CDR1 MNHEY, CDR2 SMNVEV (reference sequence). This chain's CDR3 is CASSLWASSFTEQYF. CDR3 DNA sequence: TGTGCCAGCAGTTTATGGGCCTCGTCATTTACGGAGCAGTACTTC.

V and J are TRBV6-6 and TRBJ1-4; D possibly corresponds to TRBD1 (5 bases). Germline lookup yields CDR1 MNHNY and CDR2 SVGAGI (reference sequence). Trimming left V 4 bases short and J 0 bases short, with 12 bases between. This CDR3 spans 16 amino acids. CDR3 protein: CASSWGREATNEKLFF. For the CDR3, the DNA is TGTGCCAGCAGTTGGGGCAGGGAGGCAACTAATGAAAAACTGTTTTTT.

This clone was detected only a few times. The chain carries TRBV18 and TRBJ1-4; no firm D call. Trimming removed 0 bases at V and 11 bases at J, with 13 bases between. Germline V CDR1 and CDR2: KGHSH, LQKENI. The CDR3 totals 14 residues. CDR3 DNA: TGTGCCAGCTCACCACCTGACACCCTAGAGAAACTGTTTTTT. This sequence encodes CASSPPDTLEKLFF.

The chain couples TRBV6-5 to TRBJ2-5; TRBD1 aligns across 9 bases. The CDR3 consists of 14 residues. Germline loops: CDR1 MNHEY, CDR2 SVGAGI. V shed 2 bases and J 2 bases; nucleotides not matched to a gene: 0. Here the CDR3 reads CASSYGTGQETQYF. The CDR3 DNA reads as TGTGCCAGCAGTTACGGGACAGGGCAAGAGACCCAGTACTTC.

The gene calls are TRBV11-2 and TRBJ2-3, with D hard to call. CDR1 SGHAT and CDR2 FQNNGV come from the germline V gene. V was clipped by 5 bases and J by 1 base, with 19 bases between them. The CDR3 is made up of 17 amino acids. CDR3 bases: TGTGCCAGCAGCCCCCGGAAGGCCCTTATGGGCACAGATACGCAGTATTTT. Protein sequence: CASSPRKALMGTDTQYF.

V and J are TRBV4-3 and TRBJ2-5; 15 bases fit TRBD2. Losses at the gene ends were 1 base for V and 0 bases for J; bases not matched to a gene: 0. The CDR3 has 17 residues. Per the germline V gene, CDR1 is LGHNA and CDR2 is YSLEER. DNA of the CDR3: TGCGCCAGCAGCCAAGGGACTAGCGGGGGGGACCAAGAGACCCAGTACTTC. Its protein is CASSQGTSGGDQETQYF.

Only a few counts were recorded for this clone. This chain uses TRBV5-1 with TRBJ2-1, with TRBD2 as a possible D gene (6 bases). The V end lost 3 bases, the J end lost 5 bases, and 6 bases lay between the germline ends. This CDR3 spans 12 amino acids. CDR1 and CDR2 from the germline V gene are SGHRS and YFSETQ. The CDR3 reads CASSWTNNEQFF. The CDR3 nucleotides read TGCGCCAGCAGCTGGACTAACAATGAGCAGTTCTTC.

The chain uses TRBV30 and TRBJ2-7, with D uncertain. The CDR3 consists of 13 residues. Germline V gene lookup returns CDR1 GTSNPN and CDR2 SVGIG (reference sequence). Trimming shortened V by 2 bases and J by 0 bases, and 8 bases separated the two germline ends. Here the CDR3 reads CAWSPQASYEQYF. The CDR3, as DNA: TGTGCCTGGAGTCCCCAGGCCTCCTACGAGCAGTACTTC.

This clone has just a few counts. The genes are TRBV7-9 and TRBJ1-1, with no clear D. The V end was cut by 2 bases, the J end by 4 bases, with 14 bases between. From germline, CDR1 is SEHNR and CDR2 FQNEAQ (reference sequence). CDR3 size: 15 residues. CDR3 nucleotide sequence: TGTGCCAGCAGCTTATGGGAGGGAGAAAGCACTGAAGCTTTCTTT. Its protein is CASSLWEGESTEAFF.

This clone appeared a few times. The junction shows a germline mismatch at one end, possibly a read error. The chain combines TRBV6-5 with TRBJ2-7; 8 bases line up with TRBD2. Germline assignment: CDR1 MNHEY and CDR2 SVGAGI. The CDR3 covers 14 residues. For the CDR3, the DNA is TGTGCCATCAGTGAGTCGTTGACTAGCGTCGAGCAGTACTTC. Its protein product is CAISESLTSVEQYF.

This chain connects TRBV27 to TRBJ1-1; D remains unclear. Germline V gene lookup returns CDR1 MNHEY and CDR2 SMNVEV (reference sequence). The CDR3 length is 13 residues. V was trimmed by 3 bases and J by 5 bases, leaving 10 bases between them. The CDR3 region is CASSFGKWTEAFF. DNA of the CDR3: TGTGCCAGCAGTTTCGGAAAGTGGACTGAAGCTTTCTTT.

The V call is TRBV7-8, the J call TRBJ1-1; possible D gene TRBD1, 6 bases. The V gene's germline CDR1 is SGHVS and CDR2 FQNEAQ. V lost 1 base, J lost 1 base, and 13 bases lay in between. This CDR3 contains 16 residues. The CDR3 bases are TGTGCCAGCAGCTTAGGGGGGCAGGGGACGAACACTGAAGCTTTCTTT. This gives the protein CASSLGGQGTNTEAFF.

CDR3 in amino acids: CAISDNSGGGTQYF. The CDR3, as DNA: TGTGCCATCAGTGATAATAGCGGGGGTGGTACGCAGTATTTT. The rearrangement uses TRBV10-3 and TRBJ2-3; 9 bases align to TRBD2. Per the germline V gene, CDR1 is ENHRY and CDR2 is SYGVKD. This CDR3 is built from 14 residues. V was pared by 3 bases and J by 8 bases, with 6 bases of the junction left unmatched.

This chain uses TRBV30 with TRBJ2-1; D is possibly TRBD1 (5 bases). CDR3 size: 13 residues. Germline assignment: CDR1 GTSNPN and CDR2 SVGIG (reference sequence). The V gene lost 2 bases and the J gene lost 9 bases, with 14 bases spanning the gap. The CDR3 reads CAWSSAGFREQFF. The CDR3 coding sequence is TGTGCCTGGAGTTCCGCAGGGTTCCGTGAGCAGTTCTTC.

This clone was seen a single time. The rearrangement links TRBV11-2 to TRBJ1-6; no reliable D call. Germline V gene sequence: CDR1 SGHAT, CDR2 FQNNGV. V was pared by 5 bases and J by 13 bases, with 9 bases between. This CDR3 region has 11 residues. The CDR3 bases are TGTGCCAGCAGCCAGGATCACCCCCTCCACTTT. This sequence encodes CASSQDHPLHF.

There are a few counts of this clone. The gene calls are TRBV27 and TRBJ1-4, with TRBD1 as a possible D gene (5 bases). With 1 base removed from V and 2 bases from J, the gap between germline ends came to 8 bases. The CDR3 consists of 15 residues. The germline gives CDR1 MNHEY, CDR2 SMNVEV (reference sequence). CDR3 coding DNA: TGTGCCAGCAGTTTATTGGGACGGACTAATGAAAAACTGTTTTTT. It codes for CASSLLGRTNEKLFF.